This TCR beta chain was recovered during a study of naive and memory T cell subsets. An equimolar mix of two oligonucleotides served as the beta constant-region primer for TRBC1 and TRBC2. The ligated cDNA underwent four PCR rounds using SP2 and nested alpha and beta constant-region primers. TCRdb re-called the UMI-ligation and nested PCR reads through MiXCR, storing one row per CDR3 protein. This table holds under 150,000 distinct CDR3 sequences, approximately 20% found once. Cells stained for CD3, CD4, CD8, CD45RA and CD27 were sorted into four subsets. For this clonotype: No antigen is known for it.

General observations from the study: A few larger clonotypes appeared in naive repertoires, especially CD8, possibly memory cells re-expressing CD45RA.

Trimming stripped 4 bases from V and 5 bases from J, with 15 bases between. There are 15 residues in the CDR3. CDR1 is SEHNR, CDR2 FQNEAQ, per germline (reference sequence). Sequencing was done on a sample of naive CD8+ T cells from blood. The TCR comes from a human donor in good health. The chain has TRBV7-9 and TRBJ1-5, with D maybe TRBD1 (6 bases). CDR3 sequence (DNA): TGTGCCAGCAGCTCTCAGGGGCCCGGGGATCAGCCCCAGCATTTT. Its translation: CASSSQGPGDQPQHF.